The present T cell receptor (beta chain) was sequenced within a study of technical replicates of blood from several donors. Profiled with immunoSEQ multiplex PCR; TCRdb holds only in-frame clones, not every one. The data hold approximately 76,000 clones, with around 97% observed a single time. The CDR3 runs to 14 residues. The germline CDR1 and CDR2 sequences are SGHTS and YDEGEE. V trimming: 7 bases; J trimming: 4 bases; junction bases outside the gene matches: 8. This sequence was found in a human donor in good health. The rearrangement links TRBV5-8 to TRBJ2-7; TRBD2 agrees at 10 bases. The sequenced sample consisted of T cells isolated from PBMCs. The CDR3 DNA follows: TGTGCCAGCGGTGTAGCGGGAGGAAGATACGAGCAGTACTTC. It yields the protein CASGVAGGRYEQYF.